Listed below are T cell receptor beta chains from one sample, sequenced in a study of shared clonotypes between healthy human individuals. Profiling relied on immunoSEQ multiplex PCR, and the TCRdb table lists in-frame clones only, not all of them. Of about 2.5 million clones detected, 85% to 95% appear once; the ten largest clones hold more than 0.35%. The specimen sequenced was naive CD4+ T cells from PBMCs. The receptors were sampled from a man in his late teens or twenties in good health. Some clones in this sample may be carry-over from other donors' samples. CDR3s include the opening cysteine and the closing phenylalanine or tryptophan.

v_gene	j_gene	CDR3aa
TRBV7-8	TRBJ2-7	CASSLVRDQYEQYF
TRBV2	TRBJ1-5	CASNPQRGVSNQPQHF
TRBV6-5	TRBJ1-2	CASRQGQVLDGYTF
TRBV18	TRBJ1-2	CASSVRPDRGYTF
TRBV5-1	TRBJ2-3	CAGKAGVGPDTQYF
TRBV11-3	TRBJ2-1	CASSWGKRDRGDNEQFF
TRBV2	TRBJ2-1	CASNAGLAGDGEQFF
TRBV19	TRBJ2-1	CASSTRPGGRFF
TRBV28	TRBJ1-3	CASSFSRPVRNTIYF
TRBV20-1	TRBJ2-7	CSAYRDYEQYF
TRBV14	TRBJ1-2	CASSQLQGGTYGYTF
TRBV29-1	TRBJ2-3	CSVDFSRDTQYF
TRBV6-1	TRBJ2-5	CASSASGGPGETQYF
TRBV19	TRBJ2-1	CASSMNSGQYSLF
TRBV29-1	TRBJ2-1	CSVGREAYNEQFF
TRBV4-2	TRBJ1-2	CASSQGVMAANYGYTF
TRBV27	TRBJ2-3	CASRLGRRAALSRTDTQYF
TRBV5-1	TRBJ2-5	CASRQGAGETQYF
TRBV7-6	TRBJ1-4	CASSLSSLNEKLFF
TRBV7-3	TRBJ2-5	CASSIYSGGGTQYF
TRBV2	TRBJ2-2	CASTTGQTGELFF
TRBV7-9	TRBJ2-7	CASSSELGQLVVYEQYF
TRBV7-9	TRBJ2-1	CASSLTGAYNEQFF
TRBV9	TRBJ1-1	CASGRVRGNTEAFF
TRBV7-6	TRBJ2-2	CASSFAEVLNTGELFF
TRBV10-3	TRBJ2-1	CAITGGSPYNEQFF
TRBV4-3	TRBJ2-4	CASSQEGGGGLAKNIQYF
TRBV7-2	TRBJ1-1	CASSGPGTQLLTEAFF
TRBV19	TRBJ1-3	CASTPERVEDTIYF
TRBV19	TRBJ2-7	CASSPDPWGQGYEQYF
TRBV7-2	TRBJ2-5	CASSKIPGQQETQYF
TRBV28	TRBJ1-5	CASSFLDHYSNQPQHF
TRBV5-4	TRBJ1-5	CASSRGTGDNQPQHF
TRBV27	TRBJ2-7	CASRAFGRSYEQYF
TRBV2	TRBJ2-4	CASRARVAKNIQYF
TRBV20-1	TRBJ1-2	CSASNYGYTF
TRBV5-1	TRBJ1-6	CASSLDSVANSPLHF
TRBV7-9	TRBJ2-3	CASSISGTGLDTQYF
TRBV18	TRBJ1-4	CASSGRGLNEKLFF
TRBV5-4	TRBJ2-7	CASSGDRQSSYEQYF
TRBV5-1	TRBJ1-4	CASSLGGRGTEKLFF
TRBV7-3	TRBJ2-3	CASSLTGGPDTQYF
TRBV7-8	TRBJ2-5	CATQIYSHQETQYF
TRBV9	TRBJ2-1	CASSVGPLRDEQFF
TRBV27	TRBJ2-7	CASSLSTGSSYEQYF
TRBV5-4	TRBJ1-4	CASSYGFNEKLFF
TRBV19	TRBJ1-5	CASSIVTNQPQHF
TRBV6-5	TRBJ1-1	CASSYSGSSNTEAFF
TRBV25-1	TRBJ1-2	CASSDSSLYGYTF
TRBV9	TRBJ2-3	CASSPHSDTQYF
TRBV5-1	TRBJ2-3	CASSLEAGGTDTQYF